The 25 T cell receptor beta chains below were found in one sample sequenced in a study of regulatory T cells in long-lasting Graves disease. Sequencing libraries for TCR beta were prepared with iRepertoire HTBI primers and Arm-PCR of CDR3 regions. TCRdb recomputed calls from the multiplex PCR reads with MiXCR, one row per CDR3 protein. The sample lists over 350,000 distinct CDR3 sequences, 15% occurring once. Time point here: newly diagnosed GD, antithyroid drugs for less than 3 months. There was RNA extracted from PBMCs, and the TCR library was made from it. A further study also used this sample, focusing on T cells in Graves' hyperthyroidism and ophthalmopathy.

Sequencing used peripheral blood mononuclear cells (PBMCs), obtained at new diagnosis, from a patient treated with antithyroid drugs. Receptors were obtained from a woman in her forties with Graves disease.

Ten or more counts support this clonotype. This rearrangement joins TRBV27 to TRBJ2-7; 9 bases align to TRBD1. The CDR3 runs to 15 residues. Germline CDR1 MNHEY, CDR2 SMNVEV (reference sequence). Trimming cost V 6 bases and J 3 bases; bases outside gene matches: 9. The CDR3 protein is CASRPHPDRGYEQYF. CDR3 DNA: TGTGCCAGCAGACCCCACCCGGACAGGGGCTACGAGCAGTACTTC.

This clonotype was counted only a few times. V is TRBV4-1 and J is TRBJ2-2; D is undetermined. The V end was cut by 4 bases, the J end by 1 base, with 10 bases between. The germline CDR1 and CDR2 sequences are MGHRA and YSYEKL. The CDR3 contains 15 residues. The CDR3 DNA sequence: TGCGCCAGCAGCCCTTACAAGAAGAACACCGGGGAGCTGTTTTTT. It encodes CASSPYKKNTGELFF.

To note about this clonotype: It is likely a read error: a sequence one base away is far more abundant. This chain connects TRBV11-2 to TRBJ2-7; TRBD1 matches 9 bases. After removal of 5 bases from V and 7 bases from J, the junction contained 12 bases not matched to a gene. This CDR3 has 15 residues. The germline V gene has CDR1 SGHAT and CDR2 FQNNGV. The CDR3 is CASSARDRENNEQYF. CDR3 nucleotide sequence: TGTGCCAGCAGCGCCCGGGACAGGGAGAACAATGAGCAGTACTTC.

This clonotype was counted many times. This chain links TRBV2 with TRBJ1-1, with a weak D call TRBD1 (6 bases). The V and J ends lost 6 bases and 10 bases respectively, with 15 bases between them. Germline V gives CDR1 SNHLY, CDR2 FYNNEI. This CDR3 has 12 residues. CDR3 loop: CASSFARQVAFF. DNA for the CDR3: TGTGCCAGCAGCTTCGCGCGACAGGTAGCTTTCTTT.

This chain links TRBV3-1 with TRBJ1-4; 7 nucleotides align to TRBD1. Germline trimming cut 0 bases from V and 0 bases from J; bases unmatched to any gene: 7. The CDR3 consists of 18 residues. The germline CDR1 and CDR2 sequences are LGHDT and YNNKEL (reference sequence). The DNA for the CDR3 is TGTGCCAGCAGCCAAGATCGAGGGCAGGGGGCAACTAATGAAAAACTGTTTTTT. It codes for CASSQDRGQGATNEKLFF.

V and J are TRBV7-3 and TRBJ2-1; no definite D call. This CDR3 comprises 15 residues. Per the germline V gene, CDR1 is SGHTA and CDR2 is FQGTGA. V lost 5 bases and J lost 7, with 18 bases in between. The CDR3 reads CASSPRGPSGNEQFF. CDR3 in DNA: TGTGCCAGCAGCCCCCGAGGTCCTTCTGGAAATGAGCAGTTCTTC.

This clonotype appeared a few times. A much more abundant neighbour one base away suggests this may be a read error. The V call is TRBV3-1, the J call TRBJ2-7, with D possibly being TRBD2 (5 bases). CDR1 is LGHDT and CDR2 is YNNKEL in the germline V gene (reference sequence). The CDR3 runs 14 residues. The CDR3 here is CASSQAGRGYGQYF. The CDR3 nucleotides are TGTGCCAGCAGCCAAGCGGGCCGAGGGTACGGGCAGTACTTC.

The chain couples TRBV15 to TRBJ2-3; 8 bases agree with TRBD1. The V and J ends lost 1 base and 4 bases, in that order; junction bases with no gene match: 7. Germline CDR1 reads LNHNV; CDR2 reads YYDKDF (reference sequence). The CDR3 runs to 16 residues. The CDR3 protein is CATSRGGRGLADTQYF. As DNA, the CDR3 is TGTGCCACCAGCAGAGGGGGCAGGGGGCTCGCAGATACGCAGTATTTT.

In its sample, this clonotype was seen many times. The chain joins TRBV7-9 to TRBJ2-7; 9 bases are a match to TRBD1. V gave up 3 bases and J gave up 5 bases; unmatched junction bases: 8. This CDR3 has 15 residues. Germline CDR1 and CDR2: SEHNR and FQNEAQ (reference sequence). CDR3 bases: TGTGCCAGCAGCTTCGGGGACAGGGTACTCGACGAGCAGTACTTC. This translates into CASSFGDRVLDEQYF.

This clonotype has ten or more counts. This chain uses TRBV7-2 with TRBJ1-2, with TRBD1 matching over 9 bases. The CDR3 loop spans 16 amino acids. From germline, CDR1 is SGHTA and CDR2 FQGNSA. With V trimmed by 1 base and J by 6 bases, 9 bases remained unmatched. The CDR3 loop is CASSLGGTGRRHGYTF. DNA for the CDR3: TGTGCCAGCAGCTTAGGCGGGACAGGGAGACGCCATGGCTACACCTTC. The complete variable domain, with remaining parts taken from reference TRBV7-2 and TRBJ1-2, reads GAGVSQSPSNKVTEKGKDVELRCDPISGHTALYWYRQSLGQGLEFLIYFQGNSAPDKSGLPSDRFSAERTGGSVSTLTIQRTQQEDSAVYLCASSLGGTGRRHGYTFGSGTRLTVV.

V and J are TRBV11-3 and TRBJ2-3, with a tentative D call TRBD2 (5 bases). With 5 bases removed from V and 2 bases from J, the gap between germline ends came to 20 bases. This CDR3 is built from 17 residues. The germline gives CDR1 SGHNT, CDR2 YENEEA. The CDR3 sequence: CASSQRRPTRFTDTQYF. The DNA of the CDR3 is TGTGCCAGCAGCCAAAGGAGGCCCACAAGATTCACAGATACGCAGTATTTT.

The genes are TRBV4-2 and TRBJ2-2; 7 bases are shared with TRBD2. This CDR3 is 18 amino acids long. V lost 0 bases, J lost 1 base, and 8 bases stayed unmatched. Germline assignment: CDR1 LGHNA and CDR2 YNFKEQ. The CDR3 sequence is CASSQDGLAEWNTGELFF. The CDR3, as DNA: TGTGCCAGCAGCCAAGATGGGCTAGCGGAATGGAACACCGGGGAGCTGTTTTTT.

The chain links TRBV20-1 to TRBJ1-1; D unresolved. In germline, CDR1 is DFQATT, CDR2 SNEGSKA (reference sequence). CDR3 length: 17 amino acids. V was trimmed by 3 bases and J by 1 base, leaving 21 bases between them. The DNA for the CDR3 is TGCAGTGCTAGTAGGACCACAGCCTACCTTCGGAACACTGAAGCTTTCTTT. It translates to CSASRTTAYLRNTEAFF.

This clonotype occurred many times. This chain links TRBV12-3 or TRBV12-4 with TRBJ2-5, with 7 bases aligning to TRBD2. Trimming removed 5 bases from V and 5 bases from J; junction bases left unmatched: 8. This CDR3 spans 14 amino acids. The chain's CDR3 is CASSRRGGGETQYF. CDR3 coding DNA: TGTGCCAGCAGTCGACGGGGCGGGGGTGAGACCCAGTACTTC.

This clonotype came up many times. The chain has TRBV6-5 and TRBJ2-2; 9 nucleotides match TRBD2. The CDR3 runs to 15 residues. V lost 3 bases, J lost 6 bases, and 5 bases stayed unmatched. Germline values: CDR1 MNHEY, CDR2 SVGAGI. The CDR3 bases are TGTGCCAGCAGTTATCTACGCGGGAGGGCCGGGGAGCTGTTTTTT. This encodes CASSYLRGRAGELFF.

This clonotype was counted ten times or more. The CDR3 loop is CASSTYGLAGVGGELFF. DNA for the CDR3: TGTGCCAGCTCAACATACGGATTAGCGGGAGTTGGCGGGGAGCTGTTTTTT. The genes are TRBV18 and TRBJ2-2; 9 bases match TRBD2. The CDR3 extends over 17 amino acids. V was pared by 5 bases and J by 7 bases, with 14 bases of the junction left unmatched. Germline V gene data show CDR1 as KGHSH and CDR2 as LQKENI.

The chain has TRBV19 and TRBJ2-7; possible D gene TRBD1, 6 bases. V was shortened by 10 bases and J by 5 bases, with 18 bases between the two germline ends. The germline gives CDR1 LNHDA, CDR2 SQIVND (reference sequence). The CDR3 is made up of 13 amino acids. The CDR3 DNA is TGTGCCAATGTTGGGGCCCCAGGGGACGAGCAGTACTTC. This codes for CANVGAPGDEQYF.

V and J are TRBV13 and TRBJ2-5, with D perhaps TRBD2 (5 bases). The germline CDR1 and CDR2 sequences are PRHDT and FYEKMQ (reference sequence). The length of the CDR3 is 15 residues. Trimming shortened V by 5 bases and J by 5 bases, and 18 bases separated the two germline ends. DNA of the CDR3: TGTGCCAGCAGCCTGCATCTGACTGGCGGGGAGACCCAGTACTTC. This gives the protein CASSLHLTGGETQYF.

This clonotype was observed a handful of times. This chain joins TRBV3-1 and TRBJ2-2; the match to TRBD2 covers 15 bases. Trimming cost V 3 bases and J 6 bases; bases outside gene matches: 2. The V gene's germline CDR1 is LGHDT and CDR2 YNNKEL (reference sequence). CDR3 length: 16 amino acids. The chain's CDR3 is CASSHGLAGGAGELFF. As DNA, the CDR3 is TGTGCCAGCAGCCACGGACTAGCGGGAGGGGCCGGGGAGCTGTTTTTT.

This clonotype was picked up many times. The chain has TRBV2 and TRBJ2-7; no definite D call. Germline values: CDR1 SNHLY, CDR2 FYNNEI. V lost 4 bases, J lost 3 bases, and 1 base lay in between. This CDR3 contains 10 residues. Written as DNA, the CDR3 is TGTGCCAGCAGTGGCTACGAGCAGTACTTC. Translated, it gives CASSGYEQYF.

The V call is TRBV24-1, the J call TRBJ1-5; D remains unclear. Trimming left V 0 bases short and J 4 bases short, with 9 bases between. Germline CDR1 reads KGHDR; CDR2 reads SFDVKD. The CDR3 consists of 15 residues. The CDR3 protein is CATSDLRDLNQPQHF. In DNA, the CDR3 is TGTGCCACCAGTGATTTGCGGGATTTAAATCAGCCCCAGCATTTT.

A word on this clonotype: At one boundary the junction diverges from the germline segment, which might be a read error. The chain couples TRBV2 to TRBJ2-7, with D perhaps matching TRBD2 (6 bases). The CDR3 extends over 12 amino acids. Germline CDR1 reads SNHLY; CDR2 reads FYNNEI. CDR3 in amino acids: CASSQVAGEQYF. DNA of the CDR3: TGCGCCAGCAGCCAAGTCGCGGGGGAGCAGTACTTC.

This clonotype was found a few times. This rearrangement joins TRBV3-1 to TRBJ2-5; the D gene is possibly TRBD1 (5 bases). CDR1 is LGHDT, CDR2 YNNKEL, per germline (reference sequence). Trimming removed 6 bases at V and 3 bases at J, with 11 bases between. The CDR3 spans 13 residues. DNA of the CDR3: TGTGCCAGCAGTTCATTCAGGGAAGAGACCCAGTACTTC. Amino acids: CASSSFREETQYF.

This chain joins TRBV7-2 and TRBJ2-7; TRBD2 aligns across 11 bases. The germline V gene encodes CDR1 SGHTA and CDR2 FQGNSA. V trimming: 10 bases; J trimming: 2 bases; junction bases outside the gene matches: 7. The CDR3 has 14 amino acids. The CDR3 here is CATGPGLAAYEQYF. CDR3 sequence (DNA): TGTGCCACAGGACCGGGACTAGCGGCCTACGAGCAGTACTTC.

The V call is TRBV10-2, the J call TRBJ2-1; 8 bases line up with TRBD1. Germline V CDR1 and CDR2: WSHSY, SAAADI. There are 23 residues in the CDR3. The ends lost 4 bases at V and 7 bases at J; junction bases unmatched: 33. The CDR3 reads CASSGGRGPAGLRGGYLGNEQFF. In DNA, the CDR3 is TGCGCCAGCAGTGGTGGCAGGGGGCCAGCTGGGCTAAGAGGAGGCTACCTGGGGAATGAGCAGTTCTTC.